The 9 T cell receptor beta chains listed next were all sequenced from one sample in a study of CD8 T cells in Susac syndrome. A quantity of about 0.5 to 1 ug RNA underwent reverse transcription using random hexamers. TCRdb reprocessed the immunoSEQ multiplex PCR reads with MiXCR, giving one entry per CDR3 protein. The sample records hundreds of thousands of distinct CDR3 sequences, around 83% being singletons. The specimen was CD8+ T cells from PBMCs. Receptors originate from a human donor with multiple sclerosis.

This clonotype has a handful of counts. The rearrangement joins TRBV11-2 to TRBJ2-1; 7 bases are a match to TRBD1. Germline CDR1 SGHAT, CDR2 FQNNGV. CDR3 length: 19 residues. With 5 bases clipped from V and 5 bases from J, the junction kept 21 bases outside the gene matches. This chain's CDR3 is CASSPNFETGSLENNEQFF. In DNA form, the CDR3 reads TGTGCCAGCAGCCCTAACTTTGAGACAGGGTCGTTGGAAAACAATGAGCAGTTCTTC.

Points on this clonotype: Relative to the germline gene, one junction end is altered; a read error may explain this. The chain is built from TRBV4-1 and TRBJ2-7, with D possibly being TRBD1 or TRBD2 (5 bases each). Germline V CDR1 and CDR2: MGHRA, YSYEKL. The CDR3 is 17 amino acids. CDR3: CASSHRGQGDSSYEQCF. The CDR3 DNA sequence: TGCGCCAGCAGCCACCGCGGGCAGGGAGATAGCTCCTACGAGCAGTGCTTC.

The chain joins TRBV29-1 to TRBJ2-7; no clear D gene. This CDR3 region has 14 residues. Trimming pared 0 bases from V and 0 bases from J, leaving 9 bases between. The germline V gene encodes CDR1 SQVTM and CDR2 ANQGSEA. This CDR3 is CSVEDKGTSYEQYF. The DNA of the CDR3 is TGCAGCGTTGAAGATAAAGGCACCTCCTACGAGCAGTACTTC.

Regarding this clonotype: The junction and the germline gene differ at one end; a read error may be behind it. The V call is TRBV28, the J call TRBJ2-7; possibly TRBD2 for D (5 bases). The length of the CDR3 is 11 residues. Germline assignment: CDR1 MDHEN and CDR2 SYDVKM. The CDR3 DNA reads TGTGCCAGCAGTTCTTCTTGGGAGCAGCACTTC. Translating it yields CASSSSWEQHF. Based on the CDR3 plus reference TRBV28 and TRBJ2-7, the full variable domain is DVKVTQSSRYLVKRTGEKVFLECVQDMDHENMFWYRQDPGLGLRLIYFSYDVKMKEKGDIPEGYSVSREKKERFSLILESASTNQTSMYLCASSSSWEQHFGPGTRLTVT.

The chain has TRBV29-1 and TRBJ2-1; 16 bases match TRBD2. CDR1 and CDR2 (germline): SQVTM, ANQGSEA. Trimming at V came to 3 bases and at J to 6 bases, leaving 8 bases not matched to a gene. The CDR3 runs to 17 residues. Here the CDR3 DNA reads TGCAGCGTTGAGGGGACTAGCGGGAGGGCCTTCCCCAATGAGCAGTTCTTC. It is translated as CSVEGTSGRAFPNEQFF.

This clonotype was observed a handful of times. The rearrangement uses TRBV30 and TRBJ1-5; no firm D call. The CDR3 runs to 13 residues. The V end was cut by 0 bases, the J end by 1 base, with 4 bases between. CDR1 GTSNPN and CDR2 SVGIG come from the germline V gene (reference sequence). The DNA of the CDR3 is TGTGCCTGGAGTGTAGGCAGCAATCAGCCCCAGCATTTT. The encoded protein is CAWSVGSNQPQHF. Supplemented by reference TRBV30 and TRBJ1-5, the full variable domain reads SQTIHQWPATLVQPVGSPLSLECTVEGTSNPNLYWYRQAAGRGLQLLFYSVGIGQISSEVPQNLSASRPQDRQFILSSKKLLLSDSGFYLCAWSVGSNQPQHFGDGTRLSIL.

The V call is TRBV11-2, the J call TRBJ2-1, with D possibly being TRBD1 or TRBD2 (5 bases each). Trimming removed 5 bases at V and 4 bases at J, with 18 bases between. This CDR3 comprises 16 residues. Germline CDR1 SGHAT, CDR2 FQNNGV. The CDR3 protein is CASSPTPWDEYNEQFF. The CDR3 bases are TGTGCCAGCAGCCCTACCCCCTGGGACGAGTACAATGAGCAGTTCTTC.

V usage is TRBV12-3 or TRBV12-4 and J usage is TRBJ2-7; 14 bases line up with TRBD2. The CDR3 extends over 15 amino acids. The junction had 4 bases not matched to a gene; V was cut back by 6 bases and J by 3 bases. CDR3 coding DNA: TGTGCCAGCAGCCGGGGACTAGCGGGGGACTACGAGCAGTACTTC. It is translated as CASSRGLAGDYEQYF.

This chain links TRBV27 with TRBJ2-2; D unresolved. In germline, CDR1 is MNHEY, CDR2 SMNVEV (reference sequence). The CDR3 contains 12 residues. Trimming stripped 4 bases from V and 7 bases from J, with 7 bases between. The CDR3 region has the DNA TGTGCCAGCAGTTCCCATTTCGGGGAGCTGTTTTTT. Translating gives CASSSHFGELFF.